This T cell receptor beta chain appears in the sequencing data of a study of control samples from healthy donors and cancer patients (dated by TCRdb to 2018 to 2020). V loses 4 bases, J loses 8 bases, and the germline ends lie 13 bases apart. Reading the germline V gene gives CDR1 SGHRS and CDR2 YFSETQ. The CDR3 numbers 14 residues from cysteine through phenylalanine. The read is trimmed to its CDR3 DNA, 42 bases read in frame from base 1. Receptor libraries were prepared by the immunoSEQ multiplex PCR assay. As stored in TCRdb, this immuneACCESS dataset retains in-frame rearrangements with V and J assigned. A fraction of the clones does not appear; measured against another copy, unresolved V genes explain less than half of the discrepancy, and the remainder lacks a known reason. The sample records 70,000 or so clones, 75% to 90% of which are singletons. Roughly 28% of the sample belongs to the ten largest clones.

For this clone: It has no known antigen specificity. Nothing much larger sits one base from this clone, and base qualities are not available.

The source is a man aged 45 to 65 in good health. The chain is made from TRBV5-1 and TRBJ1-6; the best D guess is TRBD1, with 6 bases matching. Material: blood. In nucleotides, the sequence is TGCGCCAGCAGCCCGGGGGCAGGGGATTCACCCCTCCACTTT. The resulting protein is CASSPGAGDSPLHF.